A single sample is the source of the 22 T cell receptor beta chains below, sequenced in a study of shared clonotypes between healthy human individuals. Clones were read by immunoSEQ multiplex PCR, and TCRdb kept only the in-frame ones, dropping some. The table records 1.4 million to 1.5 million clones, over 95% of them present only once. Sequenced input: naive CD4+ T cells sorted from blood. The subset denotes: CD45RA+ positively selected. Receptors were obtained from a man aged 25 to 40 in good health.

The rearrangement uses TRBV5-1 and TRBJ2-7, with 7 nucleotides matching TRBD2. From germline, CDR1 is SGHRS and CDR2 YFSETQ. The V gene end was trimmed by 0 bases and the J gene end by 0 bases; junction bases not matched to a gene: 6. The CDR3 totals 16 residues. The CDR3 reads CASSLAVGGSSYEQYF. As DNA, the CDR3 is TGCGCCAGCAGCTTGGCGGTTGGCGGGAGCTCCTACGAGCAGTACTTC.

This chain connects TRBV7-9 to TRBJ2-5; no clear D. Germline V gives CDR1 SEHNR, CDR2 FQNEAQ (reference sequence). There are 13 residues in the CDR3. Trimming removed 2 bases at V and 5 bases at J, with 9 bases between. CDR3 amino acids: CASSLLIVETQYF. The CDR3 DNA sequence: TGTGCCAGCAGCTTATTAATAGTGGAGACCCAGTACTTC.

The V and J genes are TRBV7-9 and TRBJ2-5, with TRBD2 as a possible D gene (6 bases). The CDR3 totals 14 residues. Trimming stripped 4 bases from V and 5 bases from J, with 14 bases between. Germline CDR1 is SEHNR and CDR2 is FQNEAQ (reference sequence). CDR3 sequence reads: CASSSRPEGETQYF. CDR3 bases: TGTGCCAGCAGCTCCCGCCCGGAGGGGGAGACCCAGTACTTC. Full variable domain (rest looked up from reference TRBV7-9 and TRBJ2-5): DTGVSQNPRHKITKRGQNVTFRCDPISEHNRLYWYRQTLGQGPEFLTYFQNEAQLEKSRLLSDRFSAERPKGSFSTLEIQRTEQGDSAMYLCASSSRPEGETQYFGPGTRLLVL.

The chain combines TRBV19 with TRBJ2-7; no clear D gene. CDR3 length: 15 residues. V was clipped by 4 bases and J by 4 bases, with 17 bases between them. Germline V lookup: CDR1 LNHDA, CDR2 SQIVND (reference sequence). CDR3 loop: CASSTSPAWNYEQYF. The CDR3 DNA reads as TGTGCCAGTAGTACCAGCCCAGCGTGGAATTACGAGCAGTACTTC.

The V call is TRBV6-1, the J call TRBJ1-2, with 8 bases lining up with TRBD1. The CDR3 runs 13 residues. Germline V gene data show CDR1 as MNHNS and CDR2 as SASEGT. V shed 8 bases and J 4 bases; nucleotides not matched to a gene: 6. The chain's CDR3 is CASLPRGPYGYTF. In nucleotides, the CDR3 is TGTGCCAGCCTGCCCAGGGGGCCCTATGGCTACACCTTC.

As for this clone: Other DNA sequences from this sample encode an identical CDR3 as well. J is TRBJ1-5 and V is TRBV28, with TRBD1 matching 8 bases. The length of the CDR3 is 13 residues. V lost 6 bases, J lost 2 bases, and 0 bases stayed unmatched. Germline V CDR1 and CDR2: MDHEN, SYDVKM. The CDR3 coding sequence is TGTGCCAGCAGGGGACAGGGCAATCAGCCCCAGCATTTT. This sequence encodes CASRGQGNQPQHF.

This chain connects TRBV7-6 to TRBJ2-7; D is perhaps TRBD2 (6 bases). Per the germline V gene, CDR1 is SGHVS and CDR2 is FNYEAQ. The V end was cut by 4 bases, the J end by 3 bases, with 19 bases between. The CDR3 totals 16 residues. The CDR3 DNA reads as TGTGCCAGCAGCTCGGGGACTGTAAAAGACGGCTACGAGCAGTACTTC. Encoded protein: CASSSGTVKDGYEQYF.

The rearrangement links TRBV2 to TRBJ2-5; no firm D call. Germline V gene lookup returns CDR1 SNHLY and CDR2 FYNNEI. V was clipped by 6 bases and J by 5 bases, with 7 bases between them. This CDR3 region has 11 residues. The CDR3, as DNA: TGTGCCAGCAGGCCTGAGGAGACCCAGTACTTC. Translation: CASRPEETQYF.

The rearrangement joins TRBV15 to TRBJ2-3; 10 bases line up with TRBD2. V lost 4 bases to trimming and J lost 1 base; unmatched junction nucleotides: 2. This CDR3 spans 15 amino acids. CDR1 is LNHNV and CDR2 is YYDKDF in the germline V gene (reference sequence). The CDR3 DNA is TGTGCCACCAGCAAGGGGACTAGCGGCACAGATACGCAGTATTTT. Translated, it gives CATSKGTSGTDTQYF.

The chain uses TRBV5-1 and TRBJ2-7; 8 positions agree with TRBD2. The germline gives CDR1 SGHRS, CDR2 YFSETQ. The length of the CDR3 is 15 residues. Trimming cost V 4 bases and J 1 base; bases outside gene matches: 7. The CDR3 nucleotides are TGCGCCAGCAGCCCCCTGTCTAGCGGGTCCTACGAGCAGTACTTC. Translated: CASSPLSSGSYEQYF.

CDR3 bases: TGTGCCAGCAGCTTGGGGGCTGGATTGTGGGACGGCACCGGGGAGCTGTTTTTT. Residues: CASSLGAGLWDGTGELFF. V is TRBV5-4 and J is TRBJ2-2; D is tentatively TRBD1 or TRBD2 (5 bases each). The CDR3 is 18 amino acids. The V end lost 0 bases, the J end lost 4 bases, and 19 bases lay between the germline ends. Germline CDR1 SGHNT, CDR2 YYREEE (reference sequence).

The V gene is TRBV19, the J gene TRBJ2-7, with 10 bases matching TRBD2. The CDR3 loop spans 13 amino acids. J gave up 6 bases and V 2 bases, and 1 base lay outside the gene matches. Germline V gives CDR1 LNHDA, CDR2 SQIVND (reference sequence). In nucleotides, the CDR3 is TGTGCCAGTAGTATAACTAGCGGGATCGAGCAGTACTTC. It is translated as CASSITSGIEQYF.

The CDR3 region has the DNA TGCGCCAGCAGCTTGGAACCGGCATTCAATCAGCCCCAGCATTTT. It is translated as CASSLEPAFNQPQHF. This rearrangement joins TRBV5-1 to TRBJ1-5; D ambiguous. The V gene lost 0 bases and the J gene lost 3 bases, with 10 bases spanning the gap. The CDR3 contains 15 residues. Germline V lookup: CDR1 SGHRS, CDR2 YFSETQ.

The rearrangement uses TRBV7-9 and TRBJ1-2, with TRBD1 matching 7 bases. V trimming: 1 base; J trimming: 3 bases; junction bases outside the gene matches: 14. The CDR3 runs to 18 residues. Germline lookup yields CDR1 SEHNR and CDR2 FQNEAQ (reference sequence). CDR3 nucleotide sequence: TGTGCCAGCAGCTTAGTACCCGGCCAGGGGGAATCGTACTATGGCTACACCTTC. Residues: CASSLVPGQGESYYGYTF.

The chain is built from TRBV18 and TRBJ2-1, with D unresolved. Trimming cost V 3 bases and J 0 bases, with 9 bases left between them. The CDR3 has 15 amino acids. Germline values: CDR1 KGHSH, CDR2 LQKENI. CDR3 sequence reads: CASSPESSSYNEQFF. In DNA, the CDR3 is TGTGCCAGCTCACCCGAGAGCAGCTCCTACAATGAGCAGTTCTTC.

The chain carries TRBV4-3 and TRBJ1-2; TRBD1 matches 8 bases. Germline lookup yields CDR1 LGHNA and CDR2 YSLEER. Unmatched junction bases numbered 4, after V lost 1 base and J lost 3 bases. The CDR3 sequence is 15 residues long. CDR3 sequence: CASSQGTGWHYGYTF. The DNA for the CDR3 is TGCGCCAGCAGCCAAGGGACAGGGTGGCACTATGGCTACACCTTC.

The rearrangement uses TRBV2 and TRBJ1-4; D is perhaps TRBD1 (5 bases). Trimming stripped 2 bases from V and 8 bases from J, with 12 bases between. CDR3 size: 14 residues. Per the germline V gene, CDR1 is SNHLY and CDR2 is FYNNEI. The chain's CDR3 is CASSESRAREKLFF. CDR3 DNA sequence: TGTGCCAGCAGTGAATCCAGGGCCCGAGAAAAACTGTTTTTT.

This chain links TRBV5-1 with TRBJ2-1, with 12 positions matching TRBD2. Germline-derived CDR1 and CDR2 are SGHRS and YFSETQ. Trimming cost V 4 bases and J 3 bases; bases outside gene matches: 14. CDR3 length: 19 amino acids. The CDR3, as DNA: TGCGCCAGCAGCACCTCCGGGACTAGCGGGCGGAGTGGCTACAATGAGCAGTTCTTC. Translation: CASSTSGTSGRSGYNEQFF.

The V and J genes are TRBV18 and TRBJ2-5, with 9 bases lining up with TRBD1. The CDR3 extends over 14 amino acids. V shed 5 bases, J shed 3 bases, and the junction held 4 bases outside the gene matches. Looked up from germline, CDR1 is KGHSH and CDR2 is LQKENI. The CDR3 here is CASSSGDREETQYF. DNA for the CDR3: TGTGCCAGCTCATCGGGGGACAGGGAAGAGACCCAGTACTTC.

A word on this clone: The same CDR3 is also encoded by other DNA sequences in this sample. This rearrangement joins TRBV28 to TRBJ2-7; TRBD1 aligns across 7 bases. V lost 6 bases to trimming and J lost 1 base; unmatched junction nucleotides: 0. The CDR3 runs to 12 residues. Per the germline V gene, CDR1 is MDHEN and CDR2 is SYDVKM. As DNA, the CDR3 is TGTGCCAGCAGGACAGGGTCCTACGAGCAGTACTTC. Translated, it gives CASRTGSYEQYF.

This clone was observed once. Other DNA sequences from this sample encode an identical CDR3 as well. V usage is TRBV29-1 and J usage is TRBJ2-2; no definite D call. V dropped 3 bases and J dropped 1 base, with 6 bases sitting between them. The CDR3 covers 13 residues. CDR1 SQVTM and CDR2 ANQGSEA come from the germline V gene. The CDR3 reads CSVDKGNTGELFF. CDR3 coding DNA: TGCAGCGTTGATAAGGGGAACACCGGGGAGCTGTTTTTT.

On this clone itself: A read error is likely here: a far larger clone is one base away. In the same sample, other DNA sequences code for this CDR3. The chain uses TRBV5-1 and TRBJ2-2, with 8 bases that match TRBD1. The germline gives CDR1 SGHRS, CDR2 YFSETQ. J was trimmed by 1 base and V by 2 bases; bases with no gene match: 1. The CDR3 spans 15 residues. As DNA, the CDR3 is TGCGCCAGCAGCTTAGGACAGGGGAACACCGGGGAGCTGTTTTTT. It translates to CASSLGQGNTGELFF. The entire variable domain, with the rest obtained from reference TRBV5-1 and TRBJ2-2, is as follows: KAGVTQTPRYLIKTRGQQVTLSCSPISGHRSVSWYQQTPGQGLQFLFEYFSETQRNKGNFPGRFSGRQFSNSRSEMNVSTLELGDSALYLCASSLGQGNTGELFFGEGSRLTVL.